Below are 4 T cell receptor beta chains sequenced from a single sample in a study of blood T cell repertoires in COVID-19. The assay was immunoSEQ multiplex PCR, and TCRdb's table has in-frame clones only and misses some. The sample records about 36,000 clones, around nine tenths being singletons. The material sequenced was peripheral blood. The receptors shown here come from a human donor in a cohort sampled during active COVID-19.

The chain has TRBV6-1 and TRBJ1-2; 7 bases are a match to TRBD1. This CDR3 region has 16 residues. With V trimmed by 0 bases and J by 2 bases, 6 bases remained unmatched. The germline V gene has CDR1 MNHNS and CDR2 SASEGT. CDR3 sequence reads: CASSEARGRGNYGYTF. The CDR3, as DNA: TGTGCCAGCAGTGAAGCGCGTGGCAGGGGGAACTATGGCTACACCTTC.

J is TRBJ1-5 and V is TRBV12-2; TRBD1, the table's D call, was not compared with the DNA. TRBV12-2 is deemed a pseudogene. CDR3 length: 16 residues. CDR3 in DNA: TGTGCAAGTCGCTTATGGCTTTCGGCAGGCCATCAGCCCCAGCATTTT. Translated: CASRLWLSAGHQPQHF.

The CDR3 here is CASSPGLAGQNIQYF. The CDR3 DNA is TGTGCCAGCAGCCCTGGACTAGCGGGGCAAAACATTCAGTACTTC. The rearrangement links TRBV14 to TRBJ2-4; 12 bases line up with TRBD2. V shed 4 bases, J shed 5 bases, and the junction held 3 bases outside the gene matches. Germline V gene sequence: CDR1 SGHDN, CDR2 FVKESK. The CDR3 length is 15 residues.

This clone was detected once. The chain links TRBV28 to TRBJ2-1; TRBD2 matches at 11 bases. CDR3 length: 16 amino acids. Germline CDR1 is MDHEN and CDR2 is SYDVKM. V trimming: 2 bases; J trimming: 3 bases; junction bases outside the gene matches: 3. The chain's CDR3 is CASSLNGLAGYNEQFF. CDR3 in DNA: TGTGCCAGCAGTTTAAACGGACTAGCGGGCTACAATGAGCAGTTCTTC.